This T cell receptor (beta chain) was sequenced in a study of T cells in Graves' hyperthyroidism and ophthalmopathy. In its sample, this clonotype was seen many times. Its antigen is still unknown. Amplification targeted TCR beta CDR3 regions from RNA transcripts. First-round RT-PCR with HTBI primers amplified the TCR CDR3 region. TCRdb redid the calling of the multiplex PCR reads with MiXCR, one entry per CDR3 protein. The sample has hundreds of thousands of distinct CDR3 sequences, about 43% seen once; the top ten hold roughly 8.2%. Hyperthyroidism patients were newly diagnosed, had disease duration under 2 months, and were aged 18 to 65 years. Not enrolled were patients with uncontrolled infection, other autoimmune disease, pregnancy or lactation. Findings and limits, study-wide: Expanded thyroid clonotypes (above 0.001) were mostly also found in blood.

This TCR was sampled from a young woman with Graves' hyperthyroidism. The sequenced sample consisted of peripheral blood or thyroid tissue (not recorded which).

Here the CDR3 reads CASSSRRRGYTF. The CDR3 DNA is TGTGCCAGCAGTTCCCGTCGGAGAGGCTACACCTTC. The chain is built from TRBV12-3 or TRBV12-4 and TRBJ1-2, with D unclear. This CDR3 has 12 residues. V lost 4 bases and J lost 8, with 11 bases in between.